Each of the 26 T cell receptor beta chains below was sequenced from the same sample in a study of blood T cells in healthy people across ages. With a J-beta primer mix and a sample-barcoded 5' primer, a second PCR ran 7 to 11 cycles. TCRdb re-called the 5' RACE reads with MiXCR, one entry per CDR3 protein. The sample holds about 1.1 million distinct CDR3 sequences, 35% to 40% seen once. Sequencing input: blood. Receptors were obtained from a man between 18 and 29 years old in good health.

This clonotype was observed many times. This sequence joins TRBV18 and TRBJ2-3; D possibly uses TRBD1 or TRBD2 (6 bases each). This CDR3 region has 15 residues. V dropped 3 bases and J dropped 0 bases, with 10 bases sitting between them. Germline loops: CDR1 KGHSH, CDR2 LQKENI. The CDR3 bases are TGTGCCAGCTCACCTGAGGGGGGCAGCACAGATACGCAGTATTTT. Its protein product is CASSPEGGSTDTQYF.

This clonotype was seen many times. V and J are TRBV6-6 and TRBJ2-1; D perhaps matches TRBD1 (5 bases). The V and J ends lost 2 bases and 2 bases respectively, with 13 bases between them. Germline lookup yields CDR1 MNHNY and CDR2 SVGAGI (reference sequence). The CDR3 loop spans 16 amino acids. CDR3 sequence (DNA): TGTGCCAGCAGTTACGCCGTGGGGCTTACCTACAATGAGCAGTTCTTC. This translates into CASSYAVGLTYNEQFF.

This rearrangement joins TRBV3-1 to TRBJ2-1; no clear D. V gave up 5 bases and J gave up 11 bases, with 16 bases separating them. The V gene's germline CDR1 is LGHDT and CDR2 YNNKEL (reference sequence). CDR3 length: 13 amino acids. Here the CDR3 DNA reads TGTGCCAGCAGCACTCCCCAAGGCGTAAAGCAGTTCTTC. Its translation: CASSTPQGVKQFF.

The chain employs TRBV2 and TRBJ1-1; 7 nucleotides match TRBD1. V was pared by 4 bases and J by 4 bases, with 12 bases of the junction left unmatched. Looked up from germline, CDR1 is SNHLY and CDR2 is FYNNEI. CDR3 length: 16 amino acids. CDR3 sequence: CASSAVLRGLGTEAFF. The CDR3 DNA reads as TGTGCCAGCAGTGCGGTTCTTAGGGGGCTGGGCACTGAAGCTTTCTTT.

The chain uses TRBV28 and TRBJ2-3; TRBD2 matches 9 bases. The length of the CDR3 is 16 residues. Per germline, CDR1 MDHEN and CDR2 SYDVKM. V was pared by 1 base and J by 2 bases, with 4 bases of the junction left unmatched. The CDR3 sequence: CASSLSPSGTTDTQYF. The CDR3 nucleotides are TGTGCCAGCAGTTTATCTCCTAGCGGGACCACAGATACGCAGTATTTT.

A few counts support this clonotype. The rearrangement joins TRBV4-3 to TRBJ1-2; tentative D call: TRBD1 (5 bases). Trimming removed 0 bases at V and 6 bases at J, with 14 bases between. Per germline, CDR1 LGHNA and CDR2 YSLEER. The CDR3 consists of 15 residues. The CDR3 DNA sequence: TGCGCCAGCAGCCAAGATCCAGGGAGGGTGAATGGCTACACCTTC. Translated: CASSQDPGRVNGYTF.

In its sample, this clonotype was seen a few times. The J gene is TRBJ2-5, the V gene TRBV29-1; 10 nucleotides line up with TRBD1. CDR1 is SQVTM and CDR2 is ANQGSEA in the germline V gene. This CDR3 has 12 residues. After removal of 6 bases from V and 4 bases from J, the junction contained 2 bases not matched to a gene. The CDR3 sequence is CSVGTGVETQYF. In DNA form, the CDR3 reads TGCAGCGTAGGGACAGGGGTAGAGACCCAGTACTTC. Filled out from reference TRBV29-1 and TRBJ2-5, the complete variable domain reads SAVISQKPSRDICQRGTSLTIQCQVDSQVTMMFWYRQQPGQSLTLIATANQGSEATYESGFVIDKFPISRPNLTFSTLTVSNMSPEDSSIYLCSVGTGVETQYFGPGTRLLVL.

This clonotype came up a few times. The chain employs TRBV28 and TRBJ1-5; D is undetermined. V was pared by 10 bases and J by 1 base, with 11 bases between. Germline values: CDR1 MDHEN, CDR2 SYDVKM. The length of the CDR3 is 13 residues. This CDR3 is CATGSFSNQPQHF. CDR3 bases: TGTGCCACTGGCAGTTTCAGCAATCAGCCCCAGCATTTT. The full variable domain, its missing parts supplied by reference TRBV28 and TRBJ1-5, is DVKVTQSSRYLVKRTGEKVFLECVQDMDHENMFWYRQDPGLGLRLIYFSYDVKMKEKGDIPEGYSVSREKKERFSLILESASTNQTSMYLCATGSFSNQPQHFGDGTRLSIL.

V usage is TRBV6-5 and J usage is TRBJ2-1; 10 nucleotides line up with TRBD2. Germline lookup yields CDR1 MNHEY and CDR2 SVGAGI. Trimming took 7 bases from V and 8 from J; bases not matched to a gene: 8. The CDR3 is made up of 14 amino acids. In DNA form, the CDR3 reads TGTGCCAGCAACGGAGCGGGGGGGCTCTATGAGCAGTTCTTC. Amino acids: CASNGAGGLYEQFF.

There are a few counts of this clonotype. The chain couples TRBV9 to TRBJ1-2; TRBD1 is a possible D gene (6 bases). Germline V gives CDR1 SGDLS, CDR2 YYNGEE. This CDR3 comprises 14 residues. V lost 0 bases, J lost 3 bases, and 9 bases lay in between. The CDR3 region has the DNA TGTGCCAGCAGCGTAGGGGACAACGACTATGGCTACACCTTC. Translating gives CASSVGDNDYGYTF.

This chain uses TRBV4-1 with TRBJ2-3; D possibly matches TRBD1 or TRBD2 (6 bases each). The ends were cut back, 4 bases at V and 3 bases at J, with 23 bases in the middle. This CDR3 has 18 residues. Looked up from germline, CDR1 is MGHRA and CDR2 is YSYEKL. For the CDR3, the DNA is TGCGCCAGCAGCCGGATAGGGCCGGGGGCTGGGAAGACAGATACGCAGTATTTT. Its translation: CASSRIGPGAGKTDTQYF.

V and J are TRBV2 and TRBJ2-5; 11 bases agree with TRBD2. V shed 6 bases and J 2 bases; nucleotides not matched to a gene: 8. The CDR3 contains 16 residues. Germline-derived CDR1 and CDR2 are SNHLY and FYNNEI. Here the CDR3 reads CASRGTSGIKQETQYF. CDR3 nucleotide sequence: TGTGCCAGCAGGGGGACTAGCGGAATTAAACAAGAGACCCAGTACTTC.

The CDR3 loop reads CASSTTGTSTDTQYF. Here the CDR3 DNA reads TGTGCCAGCAGCACCACGGGGACATCCACAGATACGCAGTATTTT. This chain links TRBV9 with TRBJ2-3; D is possibly TRBD1 (6 bases). The germline CDR1 and CDR2 sequences are SGDLS and YYNGEE. The CDR3 contains 15 residues. The V end lost 4 bases, the J end lost 2 bases, and 14 bases lay between the germline ends.

The sample holds a few counts of this clonotype. The V call is TRBV6-5, the J call TRBJ2-1; 7 nucleotides line up with TRBD2. With V trimmed by 7 bases and J by 10 bases, 10 bases remained unmatched. CDR3 length equals 13 residues. Germline CDR1 and CDR2: MNHEY and SVGAGI. Here the CDR3 reads CASIKPGGYEQFF. DNA for the CDR3: TGTGCCAGCATCAAACCGGGAGGATACGAGCAGTTCTTC.

The genes are TRBV30 and TRBJ1-2; D remains ambiguous. This CDR3 region has 15 residues. From germline, CDR1 is GTSNPN and CDR2 SVGIG (reference sequence). The ends were cut back, 2 bases at V and 0 bases at J, with 13 bases in the middle. The CDR3 region is CAWSRGGLSNYGYTF. In DNA form, the CDR3 reads TGTGCCTGGAGTCGGGGAGGACTTTCTAACTATGGCTACACCTTC.

This chain links TRBV7-2 with TRBJ2-1; a weak D match, TRBD2 (7 bases). CDR1 and CDR2 from the germline V gene are SGHTA and FQGNSA. The V gene lost 5 bases and the J gene lost 12 bases, with 14 bases spanning the gap. CDR3 length: 12 amino acids. The CDR3 DNA is TGTGCCAGCAGCCTGGGGGGGACATTGCAGTTCTTC. This encodes CASSLGGTLQFF.

This chain links TRBV10-3 with TRBJ2-7; 11 bases match TRBD1. The V segment lost 2 bases and the J segment 2 bases; nucleotides outside the gene matches: 2. CDR1 ENHRY and CDR2 SYGVKD come from the germline V gene. The CDR3 is 15 amino acids. The CDR3 DNA reads TGTGCCATCAGTGAGGGGACAGGGGGACCCTACGAGCAGTACTTC. Amino acid sequence: CAISEGTGGPYEQYF.

This clonotype was found a few times. This chain joins TRBV9 and TRBJ1-5; 7 nucleotides match TRBD1. From germline, CDR1 is SGDLS and CDR2 YYNGEE. The CDR3 spans 14 residues. After removal of 0 bases from V and 6 bases from J, the junction contained 3 bases not matched to a gene. The CDR3: CASSVGQGSQPQHF. DNA for the CDR3: TGTGCCAGCAGCGTAGGACAGGGAAGTCAGCCCCAGCATTTT. Using reference TRBV9 and TRBJ1-5 for the parts outside the CDR3, the full variable domain is DSGVTQTPKHLITATGQRVTLRCSPRSGDLSVYWYQQSLDQGLQFLIQYYNGEERAKGNILERFSAQQFPDLHSELNLSSLELGDSALYFCASSVGQGSQPQHFGDGTRLSIL.

This clonotype showed up just a few times. CDR3 DNA: TGCAGTGCTAGCCAGGGGGAGGGGTACGAGCAGTACTTC. Translation: CSASQGEGYEQYF. The chain links TRBV20-1 to TRBJ2-7; either TRBD1 or TRBD2 may fit D (7 bases each). The CDR3 totals 13 residues. V lost 3 bases to trimming and J lost 4 bases, with 13 bases between them. Germline CDR1 and CDR2: DFQATT and SNEGSKA (reference sequence).

The chain has TRBV25-1 and TRBJ1-5; D call uncertain. Germline-derived CDR1 and CDR2 are MGHDK and SYGVNS. The germline V and J ends were trimmed by 3 bases and 2 bases, with 8 bases remaining between them. The CDR3 covers 14 residues. CDR3 protein: CASSDPWGNQPQHF. The CDR3 nucleotides are TGTGCCAGCAGTGACCCTTGGGGCAATCAGCCCCAGCATTTT. The full variable domain, in which reference TRBV25-1 and TRBJ1-5 provide the parts outside the CDR3, is EADIYQTPRYLVIGTGKKITLECSQTMGHDKMYWYQQDPGMELHLIHYSYGVNSTEKGDLSSESTVSRIRTEHFPLTLESARPSHTSQYLCASSDPWGNQPQHFGDGTRLSIL.

The rearrangement uses TRBV12-3 or TRBV12-4 and TRBJ1-5, with D perhaps TRBD1 (6 bases). This CDR3 contains 16 residues. The V and J ends lost 0 bases and 3 bases respectively, with 12 bases between them. Here the CDR3 DNA reads TGTGCCAGCAGTTTAGCGTGGGGGGCCCCCAATCAGCCCCAGCATTTT. As protein: CASSLAWGAPNQPQHF.

In regard to this clonotype: One end of the junction is discordant with germline, which a read error may explain. The rearrangement joins TRBV11-2 to TRBJ2-2; D is undetermined. Germline CDR1 and CDR2: SGHAT and FQNNGV. The CDR3 is made up of 11 amino acids. This CDR3 reads CTSKYTGELFF. The CDR3 DNA follows: TGTACCAGCAAATACACCGGGGAGCTGTTTTTT.

This clonotype occurred many times. The genes are TRBV29-1 and TRBJ2-2, with no clear D. This CDR3 is 13 amino acids long. Trimming took 4 bases from V and 5 from J, leaving 11 bases between them. The germline gives CDR1 SQVTM, CDR2 ANQGSEA. The CDR3 bases are TGCAGCGTTGCCCAGTTGAGTACCGGGGAGCTGTTTTTT. This codes for CSVAQLSTGELFF.

The chain is built from TRBV27 and TRBJ2-1; 7 nucleotides match TRBD1. The CDR3 extends over 12 amino acids. CDR1 and CDR2 from the germline V gene are MNHEY and SMNVEV (reference sequence). Losses at the gene ends were 4 bases for V and 8 bases for J; bases not matched to a gene: 2. The CDR3 spells CASSYRGDEQFF. In DNA form, the CDR3 reads TGTGCCAGCAGTTACAGGGGAGATGAGCAGTTCTTC.

The CDR3 DNA reads TGTGCCAGCAGCGAGGGACAGCGGTCGGCCTATAATTCACCCCTCCACTTT. Translated: CASSEGQRSAYNSPLHF. This chain links TRBV7-8 with TRBJ1-6, with TRBD1 identical over 7 bases. The CDR3 loop spans 17 amino acids. J gave up 2 bases and V 5 bases, and 9 bases lay outside the gene matches. The germline gives CDR1 SGHVS, CDR2 FQNEAQ. Combining the CDR3 with reference TRBV7-8 and TRBJ1-6 gives the whole variable domain GAGVSQSPRYKVAKRGQDVALRCDPISGHVSLFWYQQALGQGPEFLTYFQNEAQLDKSGLPSDRFFAERPEGSVSTLKIQRTQQEDSAVYLCASSEGQRSAYNSPLHFGNGTRLTVT.

This clonotype was counted a few times. The junction does not match germline at one end; this may be a read error. CDR3: CSVEGGWNYGYTF. The CDR3 DNA sequence: TGCAGCGTCGAAGGGGGGTGGAACTATGGCTACACCTTC. J is TRBJ1-2 and V is TRBV29-1, with a weak D call TRBD1 (6 bases). The CDR3 runs to 13 residues. Germline CDR1 SQVTM, CDR2 ANQGSEA.